Below, 23 T cell receptor beta chains from the same sample are listed, as sequenced in a study of T cell responses to AZD1222 COVID-19 vaccine. This table comes from immunoSEQ multiplex PCR, and its TCRdb copy is limited to in-frame clones, with some not included. The table shows some 150,000 clones, with about 87% occurring only once. Sequences were derived from peripheral blood, sampled on day 0 of AZD1222 vaccination. Source of these receptors: an adult in good health.

The chain joins TRBV5-1 to TRBJ2-7; 8 bases match TRBD2. The CDR3 loop spans 15 amino acids. V lost 0 bases and J lost 7; bases outside the gene matches: 9. In germline, CDR1 is SGHRS, CDR2 YFSETQ. CDR3 amino acids: CASSLAPGGLGEQYF. The CDR3 nucleotides read TGCGCCAGCAGCTTGGCTCCGGGAGGGCTGGGTGAGCAGTACTTC.

The chain uses TRBV4-2 and TRBJ2-1; D possibly corresponds to TRBD2 (6 bases). The V end lost 5 bases, the J end lost 4 bases, and 12 bases lay between the germline ends. The CDR3 has 14 amino acids. CDR1 LGHNA and CDR2 YNFKEQ come from the germline V gene. CDR3 sequence: CASSSSVTYNEQFF. As DNA, the CDR3 is TGTGCCAGCAGCTCTAGCGTGACATACAATGAGCAGTTCTTC.

This clone was recorded a few times. This rearrangement joins TRBV9 to TRBJ1-2, with TRBD1 identical over 12 bases. Trimming at V came to 1 base and at J to 7 bases, leaving 5 bases not matched to a gene. Looked up from germline, CDR1 is SGDLS and CDR2 is YYNGEE. The CDR3 spans 15 residues. CDR3 residues: CASSVMGQGARGYTF. In DNA form, the CDR3 reads TGTGCCAGCAGCGTAATGGGACAGGGGGCGCGTGGCTACACCTTC.

This clone was observed a few times. The chain combines TRBV7-2 with TRBJ1-2, with a tentative D call TRBD1 (5 bases). Germline V CDR1 and CDR2: SGHTA, FQGNSA. The germline V and J ends were trimmed by 6 bases and 9 bases, with 17 bases remaining between them. The CDR3 has 13 residues. The CDR3 loop reads CASSFDHRGSYTF. As DNA, the CDR3 is TGTGCCAGCAGTTTCGATCATCGGGGGAGCTACACCTTC.

The genes are TRBV5-4 and TRBJ2-3; D ambiguous. The V and J ends lost 2 bases and 2 bases respectively, with 9 bases between them. The germline CDR1 and CDR2 sequences are SGHNT and YYREEE (reference sequence). CDR3 length: 14 residues. The CDR3 loop reads CASSFIGVTDTQYF. The CDR3 DNA follows: TGTGCCAGCAGCTTTATAGGAGTCACAGATACGCAGTATTTT.

This clone was seen ten or more times. This chain links TRBV19 with TRBJ2-3, with TRBD2 identical over 10 bases. The CDR3 spans 14 residues. V trimming: 5 bases; J trimming: 1 base; junction bases outside the gene matches: 0. Germline V gene data show CDR1 as LNHDA and CDR2 as SQIVND (reference sequence). The CDR3 DNA reads as TGTGCCAGTAGTGGGACTAGCGGCACAGATACGCAGTATTTT. It yields the protein CASSGTSGTDTQYF.

The chain employs TRBV28 and TRBJ1-2, with D perhaps matching TRBD1 (6 bases). Between the trimmed V and J ends, which lost 7 bases and 6 bases, there was a span of 18 bases. The CDR3 loop spans 14 amino acids. CDR1 is MDHEN and CDR2 is SYDVKM in the germline V gene. The CDR3 region is CASTTSTGIHGYTF. The CDR3 DNA follows: TGTGCCAGCACTACCTCAACAGGGATCCATGGCTACACCTTC.

V and J are TRBV3-1 (or the pseudogene TRBV3-2) and TRBJ1-2; TRBD1 matches 7 bases. Germline loops: CDR1 LGHDT, CDR2 YNNKEL (reference sequence). This CDR3 comprises 14 residues. The trim removed 2 bases at V and 6 bases at J, leaving 6 bases unmatched. CDR3 amino acids: CASSQPDRADGYTF. CDR3 nucleotide sequence: TGTGCCAGCAGCCAACCCGACAGGGCGGATGGCTACACCTTC.

This chain uses TRBV6-4 with TRBJ2-1; D is undetermined. The CDR3 has 13 residues. The ends were cut back, 2 bases at V and 6 bases at J, with 8 bases in the middle. CDR1 is MRHNA, CDR2 SNTAGT, per germline. The DNA of the CDR3 is TGTGCCAGCAGTGACGGGCATACCAATGAGCAGTTCTTC. This gives the protein CASSDGHTNEQFF.

V is TRBV2 and J is TRBJ2-3; D remains ambiguous. The germline V and J ends were trimmed by 7 bases and 0 bases, with 8 bases remaining between them. Germline V gene sequence: CDR1 SNHLY, CDR2 FYNNEI. The CDR3 spans 13 residues. This CDR3 reads CASKKDSTDTQYF. CDR3 DNA sequence: TGTGCCAGCAAGAAGGACAGCACAGATACGCAGTATTTT. The whole variable domain, remainder taken from reference TRBV2 and TRBJ2-3, is EPEVTQTPSHQVTQMGQEVILRCVPISNHLYFYWYRQILGQKVEFLVSFYNNEISEKSEIFDDQFSVERPDGSNFTLKIRSTKLEDSAMYFCASKKDSTDTQYFGPGTRLTVL.

The chain carries TRBV4-1 and TRBJ1-3, with a weak D call TRBD1 (5 bases). The germline CDR1 and CDR2 sequences are MGHRA and YSYEKL. Trimming shortened V by 0 bases and J by 0 bases, and 12 bases separated the two germline ends. This CDR3 region has 17 residues. CDR3 loop: CASSQDRAGLSGNTIYF. The DNA for the CDR3 is TGCGCCAGCAGCCAAGATCGGGCAGGGCTCTCTGGAAACACCATATATTTT.

J is TRBJ2-5 and V is TRBV7-8, with D possibly TRBD2 on 5 matching bases. The V end was cut by 5 bases, the J end by 4 bases, with 23 bases between. The CDR3 extends over 17 amino acids. The germline V gene has CDR1 SGHVS and CDR2 FQNEAQ. The CDR3 is CASSPGLRWEPGETQYF. CDR3 nucleotide sequence: TGTGCCAGCAGCCCAGGATTGAGGTGGGAGCCTGGAGAGACCCAGTACTTC.

The rearrangement joins TRBV9 to TRBJ1-1; D is perhaps TRBD1 (6 bases). CDR3 size: 14 residues. The germline V and J ends were trimmed by 4 bases and 3 bases, with 13 bases remaining between them. CDR1 and CDR2 (germline): SGDLS, YYNGEE. The CDR3 DNA sequence: TGTGCCAGCAGCCCGCCCGAGGGGGACACTGAAGCTTTCTTT. Its translation is CASSPPEGDTEAFF.

The CDR3 loop is CAIGASGRSTDTQYF. In nucleotides, the CDR3 is TGTGCCATCGGCGCTAGCGGGAGGAGCACAGATACGCAGTATTTT. The rearrangement uses TRBV10-3 and TRBJ2-3; 11 bases align to TRBD2. J gave up 0 bases and V 8 bases, and 4 bases lay outside the gene matches. From germline, CDR1 is ENHRY and CDR2 SYGVKD. CDR3 size: 15 residues.

The rearrangement joins TRBV6-2 or TRBV6-3 to TRBJ1-2; 7 bases are shared with TRBD1. The germline gives CDR1 MNHEY, CDR2 SVGEGT. With 4 bases clipped from V and 2 bases from J, the junction kept 25 bases outside the gene matches. This CDR3 has 21 amino acids. Here the CDR3 DNA reads TGTGCCAGCAGTTCCCCGGGGACAGCGGCGAACACTAACTCCCGAAACTATGGCTACACCTTC. Translating gives CASSSPGTAANTNSRNYGYTF.

In nucleotides, the CDR3 is TGTGCCACCAGCAGAGAAGCGGGAGGCCTTAATGAGCAGTTCTTC. It is translated as CATSREAGGLNEQFF. V and J are TRBV15 and TRBJ2-1; 9 bases map to TRBD2. Germline loops: CDR1 LNHNV, CDR2 YYDKDF (reference sequence). The CDR3 has 15 amino acids. V was clipped by 0 bases and J by 7 bases; unmatched bases: 4.

This clone was seen a single time. V usage is TRBV30 and J usage is TRBJ1-2; 10 positions agree with TRBD1. Unmatched junction bases numbered 13, after V lost 3 bases and J lost 3 bases. This CDR3 region has 17 residues. Germline V lookup: CDR1 GTSNPN, CDR2 SVGIG (reference sequence). The CDR3 sequence is CAWRLAVGDRGHYGYTF. CDR3 nucleotide sequence: TGTGCCTGGAGATTGGCGGTGGGGGACAGGGGTCACTATGGCTACACCTTC.

About this clone itself: A read error may account for a junction end that differs from germline. The same CDR3 can be traced to other DNA sequences in this sample. The genes are TRBV19 and TRBJ1-5; TRBD1 might be the D (6 bases). The CDR3 is 15 residues long. CDR1 LNHDA and CDR2 SQIVND come from the germline V gene (reference sequence). CDR3 loop: CASTVDGQLNQPQHF. CDR3 sequence (DNA): TGCGCCAGTACCGTGGATGGACAGCTCAATCAGCCCCAGCATTTT.

The gene calls are TRBV7-2 and TRBJ2-1; D may be TRBD2 (6 bases). The CDR3 totals 16 residues. The V gene's germline CDR1 is SGHTA and CDR2 FQGNSA. V was pared by 3 bases and J by 1 base, with 13 bases between. CDR3: CASSLSTGLSYNEQFF. Here the CDR3 DNA reads TGTGCCAGCAGCTTGTCAACGGGACTTTCCTACAATGAGCAGTTCTTC. The variable domain in full, with the rest retrieved from reference TRBV7-2 and TRBJ2-1, is GAGVSQSPSNKVTEKGKDVELRCDPISGHTALYWYRQSLGQGLEFLIYFQGNSAPDKSGLPSDRFSAERTGGSVSTLTIQRTQQEDSAVYLCASSLSTGLSYNEQFFGPGTRLTVL.

This chain's CDR3 is CASSPGGGIGQFF. As DNA, the CDR3 is TGTGCCAGTAGTCCAGGGGGGGGTATCGGGCAGTTCTTC. The rearrangement uses TRBV19 and TRBJ2-1, with D possibly being TRBD1 or TRBD2 (7 bases each). V lost 5 bases, J lost 12 bases, and 17 bases lay in between. The CDR3 totals 13 residues. Germline lookup yields CDR1 LNHDA and CDR2 SQIVND (reference sequence).

This clone was recorded only once. This chain connects TRBV24-1 to TRBJ2-1; D gene ambiguous. The CDR3 loop spans 14 amino acids. Trimming removed 4 bases from V and 8 bases from J, with 14 bases in between. Germline CDR1 and CDR2: KGHDR and SFDVKD. In DNA, the CDR3 is TGTGCCACCAGTGACCTCCTTTCTCCCGATGAGCAGTTCTTC. This sequence encodes CATSDLLSPDEQFF.

The chain carries TRBV28 and TRBJ1-1; D is ambiguous. The V end lost 3 bases, the J end lost 7 bases, and 12 bases lay between the germline ends. There are 13 residues in the CDR3. The germline V gene has CDR1 MDHEN and CDR2 SYDVKM. CDR3 region: CASSFSYRDEAFF. CDR3 nucleotides: TGTGCCAGCAGTTTTTCGTACCGGGATGAAGCTTTCTTT.

This chain joins TRBV9 and TRBJ1-3; D unclear. The CDR3 length is 16 residues. Germline CDR1 reads SGDLS; CDR2 reads YYNGEE. V lost 3 bases to trimming and J lost 6 bases, with 19 bases between them. The CDR3 DNA reads as TGTGCCAGCAGCGCCAGACCAGGTTTTGGTCAAAACACCATATATTTT. Translating gives CASSARPGFGQNTIYF.